These T cell receptor beta chains were read from a single sample in a study of identical twins. In TCRdb, the 5' RACE reads were re-called with MiXCR into one record per CDR3 protein. The repertoire has roughly 260,000 distinct CDR3 sequences, approximately 7.3% of them found once; the top ten carry under 7%. This same sample was also taken into another study, of yellow fever vaccine responses in identical twins.

The sample consisted of CD8+ T cells sorted from blood. The receptors come from a woman under 30 in good health. The CDR3 runs from the conserved cysteine through the conserved F or W.

V,CDR3
TRBV7-6,CASSLLGGPISYNEQFF
TRBV4-1,CASSQGWQGAMGPQYF
TRBV7-9,CASRPPGQGTGELFF
TRBV28,CASSSDRRSIDYEQYF
TRBV12-3/TRBV12-4,CASSSLADSYNEQFF
TRBV20-1,CSARRDRAYEQYF
TRBV2,CASSEATGRETEAFF
TRBV29-1,CSVEELEGNYGYTF
TRBV12-3/TRBV12-4,CASSLTGNTYEQYF
TRBV4-1,CASSQDQRRGYTF
TRBV5-1,CASSLVVAGDNEQFF
TRBV27,CASSQSGFYEQYF
TRBV20-1,CSANRGGTEAFF
TRBV12-3/TRBV12-4,CASTTGRSNEQFF
TRBV27,CASSLSKTGGSSHQPQHF
TRBV4-2,CASSQEGSDPDTQYF
TRBV12-3/TRBV12-4,CASNLGLDGYTF
TRBV28,CASSSLAESTGELFF
TRBV27,CASSSQWMGGDEQFF
TRBV5-4,CASSLAGVINSPLHF
TRBV20-1,CSARLAGADTGELFF
TRBV3-1,CASSQAGVYEQYF
TRBV5-5,CASSPEVPYNEQFF
TRBV5-1,CASSLVGTGPQNEQYF
TRBV6-2/TRBV6-3,CASSYGTVLFF
TRBV6-1,CASSPGGIPGNTIYF
TRBV15,CATSRAGAGNEQFF
TRBV27,CASSLSGVDVAFF